This T cell receptor (beta chain) was found in a study of blood T cell repertoires in COVID-19. Looking at the study overall: Specimens from acute and convalescent COVID-19 originated in the United States, Italy and Spain.

The CDR3 loop spans 17 amino acids. Per the germline V gene, CDR1 is SGHVS and CDR2 is FQNEAQ. Trimming took off 4 bases at V and 2 bases at J, with 17 bases between the two ends. The method was immunoSEQ multiplex PCR; TCRdb's version includes in-frame clones alone and lacks a portion of them. The sample has around 110,000 clones, around 80% seen once. The sequenced material came from peripheral blood. The genes are TRBV7-8 and TRBJ1-4; D may be TRBD1 (5 bases). This clonotype originated in a woman in her seventies with acute or convalescent COVID-19. The CDR3 DNA reads TGTGCCAGCAGCTCCCCCCTGACAGCCGCGACTAATGAAAAACTGTTTTTT. The encoded protein is CASSSPLTAATNEKLFF.